A selection of T cell receptor beta chains follows, all from one sample in a study of patients and donors after allogeneic stem cell transplantation. One entry per CDR3 protein, called by TCRdb with MiXCR from the RT-PCR reads. The sample lists 25,000 to 40,000 distinct CDR3 sequences, roughly a third seen once, with 76% in the top ten. Material for sequencing was blood, either unsorted or a sorted T cell fraction (not recorded which). The receptors were gathered from a human donor who was either an allogeneic HSCT recipient or a stem cell or donor lymphocyte infusion donor (not recorded which). It is not recorded whose cells these are; they may come from a transplant donor. CDR3s include the opening cysteine and the closing phenylalanine or tryptophan. Fields, in order: clone size, V gene, D gene, J gene, CDR3 DNA, CDR3 protein. The D gene is left open where the match is weak. A row's size may be missing; if present it is once, few, many or a size class.

>few|TRBV7-9|NA|TRBJ2-1
TGTGCCAGCAGCTTAACAGGGAATAACTGGCTCTACAATGAGCAGTTCTTC
CASSLTGNNWLYNEQFF
>NA|TRBV5-1|NA|TRBJ1-2
TGCGCCAGCAGCTTGGACAGGGAAATCCATGGCTACACCTTC
CASSLDREIHGYTF
>NA|TRBV12-3/TRBV12-4|NA|TRBJ1-6
TGTGCCAGCAGTGGACAGCTTTATAATTCACCCCTCCACTTT
CASSGQLYNSPLHF
>NA|TRBV7-2|NA|TRBJ1-5
TGTGCCAGCAGCTTCGAGGGGCGTAGACAGCCCCAGCATTTT
CASSFEGRRQPQHF
>NA|TRBV12-3/TRBV12-4|NA|TRBJ2-1
TGTGCCAGCAGTGTCGGTAACAATGAGCAGTTCTTC
CASSVGNNEQFF
>NA|TRBV7-8|NA|TRBJ1-4
TGTGCCAGCAGCTTAGGAGACGTGCGTGCAACTAATGAAAAACTGTTTTTT
CASSLGDVRATNEKLFF
>few|TRBV7-2|NA|TRBJ2-4
TGTGCCAGCAGCTTAAAAGGCAGGGATGACATTCAGTACTTC
CASSLKGRDDIQYF
>NA|TRBV6-1|NA|TRBJ1-6
TGTGCCAGCAGTGAAGCAGGGGAGTATTCACCCCTCCACTTT
CASSEAGEYSPLHF
>NA|TRBV4-3|NA|TRBJ1-1
TGCGCCAGCAGCCAAGGATCCCAGGAGAAATGGAACACTGAAGCTTTCTTT
CASSQGSQEKWNTEAFF
>few|TRBV6-2/TRBV6-3|NA|TRBJ2-1
TGTGCCAGCAGGCAGGGGGGTGGCGGGAGCTCCTACAATGAGCAGTTCTTC
CASRQGGGGSSYNEQFF
>once|TRBV7-9|NA|TRBJ1-2
TGTGCCAGCAGCTTAGTTGTCAGGGAGGACTATGCCTACACCTTC
CASSLVVREDYAYTF
>NA|TRBV4-3|NA|TRBJ1-2
TGCGCCAGCAGCCCCGGGGGACGAGGGGCCTATGGCTACACCTTC
CASSPGGRGAYGYTF
>many|TRBV7-9|NA|TRBJ1-6
TGTGCCAGCAGCTATCGTGGGGGGGATTCACCCCTCCACTTT
CASSYRGGDSPLHF